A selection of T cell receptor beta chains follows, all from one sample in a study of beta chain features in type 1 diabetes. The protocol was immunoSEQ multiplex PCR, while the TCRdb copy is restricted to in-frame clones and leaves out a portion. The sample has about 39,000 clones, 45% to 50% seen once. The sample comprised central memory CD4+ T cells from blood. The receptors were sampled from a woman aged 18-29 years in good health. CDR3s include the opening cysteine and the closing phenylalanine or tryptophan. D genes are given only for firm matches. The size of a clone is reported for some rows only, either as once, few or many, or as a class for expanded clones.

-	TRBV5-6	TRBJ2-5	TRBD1	TGTGCCAGCAGCTTGGGGGGACAGGGGGTCCAGGAGACCCAGTACTTC	CASSLGGQGVQETQYF
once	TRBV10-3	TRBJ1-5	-	TGTGCCATCACCCGCGGGGACAATCAGCCCCAGCATTTT	CAITRGDNQPQHF
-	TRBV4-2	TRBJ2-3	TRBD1	TGTGCCAGCAGCCAACCTACAGGGGGCTGGGATACGCAGTATTTT	CASSQPTGGWDTQYF
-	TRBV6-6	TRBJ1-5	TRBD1	TGTGCCAGCAGTTCCCGGGACAGGGGAAAACATCAGCCCCAGCATTTT	CASSSRDRGKHQPQHF
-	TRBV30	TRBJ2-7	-	TGTGCCTGGAGTGCGTCCTACGAGCAGTACTTC	CAWSASYEQYF
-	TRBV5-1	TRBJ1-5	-	TGCGCCAGCAGCTTGGCGGGTGATCAGCCCCAGCATTTT	CASSLAGDQPQHF
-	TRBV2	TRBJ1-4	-	TGTGCCAGCAGTGCAGGGCCCGAAAAACTGTTTTTT	CASSAGPEKLFF
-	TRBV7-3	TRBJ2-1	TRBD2	TGTGCCAGCAGCTTAAATGGGCGGGGGGTAGATGAGCAGTTCTTC	CASSLNGRGVDEQFF
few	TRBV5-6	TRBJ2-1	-	TGTGCCAGCAGCTTGGCGAGCGGCTCCTACAATGAGCAGTTCTTC	CASSLASGSYNEQFF
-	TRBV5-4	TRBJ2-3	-	TGTGCCAGCAGCTTGTCGGGAGTTGGTGGCACAGATACGCAGTATTTT	CASSLSGVGGTDTQYF
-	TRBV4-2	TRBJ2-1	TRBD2	TGTGCCAGCCTCGAGGAAGCGGGGGGGACCTACAATGAGCAGTTCTTC	CASLEEAGGTYNEQFF
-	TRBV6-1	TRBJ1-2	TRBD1	TGTGCCAGCAGCGTTGCAGGGGGCAGCTATGGCTACACCTTC	CASSVAGGSYGYTF
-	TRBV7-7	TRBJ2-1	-	TGTGCTAGCAGCTTAAGGCAGGGCAATGAGCAGTTCTTC	CASSLRQGNEQFF
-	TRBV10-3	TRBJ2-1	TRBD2	TGTGCCATCAGTCATAGCGGGAGAGAGTACAATGAGCAGTTCTTC	CAISHSGREYNEQFF
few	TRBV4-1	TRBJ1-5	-	TGCGCCAGCAGCCAAGGGGCAGGGTCTATCAATCAGCCCCAGCATTTT	CASSQGAGSINQPQHF
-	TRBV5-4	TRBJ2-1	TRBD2	TGTGCCAGCAGCAGACACGGGACTAGGGGAAACAATGAGCAGTTCTTC	CASSRHGTRGNNEQFF
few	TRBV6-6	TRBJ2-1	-	TGTGCCAGCAGTTACGTACGCGGGAATGAGCAGTTCTTC	CASSYVRGNEQFF
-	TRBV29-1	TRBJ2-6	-	TGCAGCGTTGAAGGCCAAACAGGGACGGGGGCCAACGTCCTGACTTTC	CSVEGQTGTGANVLTF
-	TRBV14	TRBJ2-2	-	TGTGCCAGCAGCCACGACACCGGGGAGCTGTTTTTT	CASSHDTGELFF
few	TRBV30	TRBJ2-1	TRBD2	TGTGCCTGGAAGATCCCTTGGGGGGGAAGCATGTACAATGAGCAGTTCTTC	CAWKIPWGGSMYNEQFF
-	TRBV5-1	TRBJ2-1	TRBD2	TGCGCCAGCAGCTTGGGGGGGACTAGCGGGGCCGATGAGCAGTTCTTC	CASSLGGTSGADEQFF
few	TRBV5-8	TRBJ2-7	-	TGTGCCAGCAGCTCTCTTCTGGTGGGGCTCTACGAGCAGTACTTC	CASSSLLVGLYEQYF
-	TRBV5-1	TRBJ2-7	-	TGCGCCAGCAGCTCCCAGGGGAGCGGGGACGAGCAGTACTTC	CASSSQGSGDEQYF
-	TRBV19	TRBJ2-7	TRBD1	TGTGCCAGTAGTATTGGTCGGACAGGCGAGCAGTACTTC	CASSIGRTGEQYF
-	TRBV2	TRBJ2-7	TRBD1	TGTGCCAGCAGGGTACAGGGGGCGTCCTACGAGCAGTACTTC	CASRVQGASYEQYF
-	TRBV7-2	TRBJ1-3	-	TGTGCCAGCAGTGTTCAGGGAAATCGTGGAAACACCATATATTTT	CASSVQGNRGNTIYF
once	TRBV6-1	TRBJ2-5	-	TGTGCCAGCAGTGCAGGGGGGTACCAAGAGACCCAGTACTTC	CASSAGGYQETQYF
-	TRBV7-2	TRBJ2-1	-	TGTGCCAGCAGCCCCAGCCTTGGGAGCGACGTCGTTACTGAGCAGTTCTTC	CASSPSLGSDVVTEQFF
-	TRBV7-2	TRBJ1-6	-	TGTGCCAGCGGGGAGCGGGGGGATTCACCCCTCCACTTT	CASGERGDSPLHF
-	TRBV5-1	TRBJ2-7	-	TGCGCCAGCAGCTTTTACGGCTACGAGCAGTACTTC	CASSFYGYEQYF
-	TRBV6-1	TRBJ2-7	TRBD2	TGTGCCAGCAGTGGGGGACTAGCGGGCCACGAGCAGTACTTC	CASSGGLAGHEQYF
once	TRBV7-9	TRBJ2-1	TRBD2	TGTGCCAGCAGCCCTCGGGGGGAATCCTACAATGAGCAGTTCTTC	CASSPRGESYNEQFF
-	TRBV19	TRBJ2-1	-	TGTGCCAGTAGGATGACCGGAGCCTACAATGAGCAGTTCTTC	CASRMTGAYNEQFF
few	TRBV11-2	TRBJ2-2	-	TGTGCCAGCAGCTTAGCCTTCGCTACCAAGAACACCGGGGAGCTGTTTTTT	CASSLAFATKNTGELFF
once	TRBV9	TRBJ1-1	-	TGTGCCAGCAGCGTAGCGACAGGAGTCTCTGAAGCTTTCTTT	CASSVATGVSEAFF
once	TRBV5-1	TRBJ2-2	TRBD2	TGCGCCAGCAGCTTGGGGACTAGCCGGAACACCGGGGAGCTGTTTTTT	CASSLGTSRNTGELFF
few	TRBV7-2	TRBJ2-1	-	TGTGCCAGCAGCTTAGGGTCCAGTTCCCCCTACAATGAGCAGTTCTTC	CASSLGSSSPYNEQFF
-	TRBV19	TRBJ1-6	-	TGTGCCAGCTGGGCCAGTAATAATTCACCCCTCCACTTT	CASWASNNSPLHF
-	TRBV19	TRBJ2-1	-	TGTGCCAGTAGTCTCGGACTGGGCGGTGGGAATGAGCAGTTCTTC	CASSLGLGGGNEQFF
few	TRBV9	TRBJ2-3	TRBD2	TGTGCCAGCAGCCGCCTCCCAACTAGCGGGGGAGAGTGGGATGGGCAGTATTTT	CASSRLPTSGGEWDGQYF
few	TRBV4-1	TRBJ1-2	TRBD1	TGCGCCAGCAGCTTCAGGGGGCAGTCGGGCTATGGCTACACCTTC	CASSFRGQSGYGYTF
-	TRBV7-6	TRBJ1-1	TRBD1	TGTGCCAGCAGCTTAGGGGCGGACAGGGAAATTGGAGCTTTCTTT	CASSLGADREIGAFF
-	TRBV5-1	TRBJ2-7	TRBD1	TGCGCCAGCAGCTTGGCCCGACAGGGGGCCGACGAGCAGTACTTC	CASSLARQGADEQYF
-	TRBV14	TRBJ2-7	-	TGTGCCAGCAGCCAAGAACGGGTTTCCCCCCAGTACTTC	CASSQERVSPQYF
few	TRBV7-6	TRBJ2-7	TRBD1	TGTGCCAGCAGCTTAGCGACAGGGGGTACTTACGAGCAGTACTTC	CASSLATGGTYEQYF
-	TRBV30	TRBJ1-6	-	TGTGCCTGGTCCCTCAGCAGGCTAAATTCACCCCTCCACTTT	CAWSLSRLNSPLHF
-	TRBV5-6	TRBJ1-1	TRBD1	TGTGCCAGTAGCTTGGCCGGACAGGGGGGGGCTTTCTTT	CASSLAGQGGAFF
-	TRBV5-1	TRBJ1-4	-	TGCGCCAGCAGCTTGTATCCAGGCTTTAATGAAAAACTGTTTTTT	CASSLYPGFNEKLFF
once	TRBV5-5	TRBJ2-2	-	TGTGCCAGCAGCTTGGGTCAAGGGCGGGTGATGACCGGGGAGCTGTTTTTT	CASSLGQGRVMTGELFF
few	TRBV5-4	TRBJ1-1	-	TGTGCCAGCAGCTCGGGACTGCAGATGAACACTGAAGCTTTCTTT	CASSSGLQMNTEAFF
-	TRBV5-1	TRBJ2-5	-	TGCGCCAGCAGCACGGGTTTAGGGGAACAAGAGACCCAGTACTTC	CASSTGLGEQETQYF
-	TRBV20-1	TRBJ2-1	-	TGCAGTGCCACACACCACAATGAGCAGTTCTTC	CSATHHNEQFF
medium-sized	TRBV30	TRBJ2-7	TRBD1	TGTGCCAGATCCGGGACAGGAGACTACGAGCAGTACTTC	CARSGTGDYEQYF
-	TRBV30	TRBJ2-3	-	TGTGCCTGGAGTCCAACAGGGACAGATACGCAGTATTTT	CAWSPTGTDTQYF
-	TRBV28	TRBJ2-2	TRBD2	TGTGCCAGCAGTTCGCCGGGACTAGCGGGATCCGGGGAGCTGTTTTTT	CASSSPGLAGSGELFF
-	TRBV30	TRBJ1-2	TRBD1	TGTGCCTGGAGTCGGGACAGCTATGGCTACACCTTC	CAWSRDSYGYTF
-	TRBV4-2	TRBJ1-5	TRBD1	TGTGCCAGCAGCCCGACAGGGGGTTCTTTGCAGCCCCAGCATTTT	CASSPTGGSLQPQHF
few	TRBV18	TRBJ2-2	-	TGTGCCAGCTCACTCCCCAAATCACGGGGAGAAGGCCCCGGGGAGCTGTTTTTT	CASSLPKSRGEGPGELFF
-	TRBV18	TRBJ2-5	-	TGTGCCAGCTCACCCCTCGTGGGGCCCCAAGAGACCCAGTACTTC	CASSPLVGPQETQYF
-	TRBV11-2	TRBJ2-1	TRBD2	TGTGCCAGCAGCCAAAGCGGGGGGAACAATGAGCAGTTCTTC	CASSQSGGNNEQFF